The clone carrying this T cell receptor (beta chain) was counted many times. Its antigen remains unknown. The data were taken from a study of T cell repertoires in cytomegalovirus infection. Study details: HLA-B-restricted CMV epitopes that are well studied were used alongside recently identified HLA-C-restricted ones. Indications of both CMV infection and matching HLA type were provided by public TCR beta signatures.

Study-wide findings and caveats: It was HLA-C-restricted CMV-specific TCR beta clonotypes that dominated the response ex vivo. Frequencies of public TCR beta families were cumulated, and this identified carriers of CMV plus the relevant HLA.

TCRdb itself ran the reads through MiXCR, one entry per CDR3 protein. Of about 27,000 distinct CDR3 sequences in the sample, around 20% are singletons; the top ten hold roughly 80%. Sample: CD8+ T cells from cultured PBMCs, taken from culture after CMV antigen stimulation. This TCR was sampled from a human donor in good health (CMV status not recorded). Some clones in this sample may be carry-over from other donors' samples.

The chain's CDR3 is CASSLWDDISPQHF. The CDR3 DNA sequence: TGTGCCAGCAGCTTATGGGACGATATCTCTCCCCAGCATTTT. V is TRBV7-2 and J is TRBJ1-5; TRBD1 might be the D (5 bases). In germline, CDR1 is SGHTA, CDR2 FQGNSA. The V and J ends lost 2 bases and 10 bases respectively, with 15 bases between them. This CDR3 region has 14 residues.